This record covers a single TCR beta chain. Its matching antigen is unknown. The sample belongs to a study of cytomegalovirus exposure and HLA in healthy donors. In the study overall: The study placed around 85% of its approximately 400 genotyped donors in the Caucasian-associated ancestry cluster.

The CDR3 has 17 amino acids. Germline V gives CDR1 SNHLY, CDR2 FYNNEI. Trimming at V came to 5 bases and at J to 0 bases, leaving 9 bases not matched to a gene. With 60 Vbeta and 13 Jbeta primers, the PCR was carried out. In the original processing: Later analysis identified 80 million to 85 million unique TCR beta chains, some 10 million shared. Profiling relied on immunoSEQ multiplex PCR, and the TCRdb table lists in-frame clones only, not all of them. The V and J calls and clone size come from that table; D and trimming were worked out from the DNA. The table lists about 60,000 clones, more than 75% of them singletons. General study points: According to reports, the classifier identified cytomegalovirus status with high specificity and sensitivity. Apart from CMV serostatus, no immune exposure information was available.

Material for sequencing was PBMCs. The rearrangement links TRBV2 to TRBJ1-4; 7 bases match TRBD1. This clonotype originated in a male donor in good health and CMV-seronegative. The CDR3 reads CASSPGQTTTTNEKLFF. The CDR3 DNA follows: TGTGCCAGCAGTCCGGGACAGACGACCACAACTAATGAAAAACTGTTTTTT.